This T cell receptor beta chain was documented in a study of blood T cell repertoires in COVID-19. Per the original data handling: Using reference gene primer amplification, nucleated cell counts were estimated. Sequencing was performed with immunoSEQ multiplex PCR; in TCRdb, only in-frame clones are kept and a portion is missing. Clone size and V and J calls were adopted from that table, with D and trimming inferred from the DNA. The repertoire holds 200,000 to 250,000 clones, with roughly 80% as singletons. The CDR3 has 15 residues. V was pared by 8 bases and J by 1 base, with 7 bases of the junction left unmatched. Germline CDR1 SGHTA, CDR2 FQGNSA.

The sample taken for sequencing was peripheral blood. This TCR was sampled from a woman aged 18-29 years with acute or convalescent COVID-19. The chain combines TRBV7-2 with TRBJ2-5; 10 nucleotides line up with TRBD2. The CDR3 is CASGSASGSQETQYF. The CDR3 nucleotides are TGTGCCAGCGGGTCTGCTAGCGGGAGCCAAGAGACCCAGTACTTC.